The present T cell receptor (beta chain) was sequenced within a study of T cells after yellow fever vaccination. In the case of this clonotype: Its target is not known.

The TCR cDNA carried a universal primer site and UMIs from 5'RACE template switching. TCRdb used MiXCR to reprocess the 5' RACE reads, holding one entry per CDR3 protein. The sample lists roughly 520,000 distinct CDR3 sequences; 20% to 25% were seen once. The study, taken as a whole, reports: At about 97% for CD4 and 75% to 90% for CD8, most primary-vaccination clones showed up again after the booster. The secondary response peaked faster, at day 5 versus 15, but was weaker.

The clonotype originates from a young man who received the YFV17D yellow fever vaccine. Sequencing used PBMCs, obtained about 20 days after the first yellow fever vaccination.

This CDR3 reads CASSYSRAPEQYF. The CDR3 nucleotides are TGTGCCAGCAGTTACTCCCGGGCTCCCGAGCAGTACTTC. The chain uses TRBV6-6 and TRBJ2-7, with D unclear. The CDR3 contains 13 residues. Germline lookup yields CDR1 MNHNY and CDR2 SVGAGI (reference sequence). V gave up 0 bases and J gave up 6 bases, with 9 bases separating them.